These T cell receptor beta chains were read from a single sample in a study of T cell responses to AZD1222 COVID-19 vaccine. TCRdb's table, derived via immunoSEQ multiplex PCR, lists solely in-frame clones and lacks some. Found here are about 170,000 clones, roughly nine tenths of them singletons; the top ten hold around 1.1%. The input for sequencing was peripheral blood, taken 28 days after the second AZD1222 dose. The source is an adult who received the AZD1222 COVID-19 vaccine. CDR3s include the opening cysteine and the closing phenylalanine or tryptophan. Each record gives: V gene, clone size, CDR3 protein. Clone size is given for some rows only: seen once, a few or many times, or a class if the clone is expanded.

TRBV5-1 | . | CASSLGQGQNEQFF
TRBV25-1 | . | CASSGGGRGYTF
TRBV7-9 | . | CASSLGQPQHF
TRBV3-1/TRBV3-2 | . | CASSHLAGRETQYF
TRBV18 | once | CASSPPLAVSYNEQFF
TRBV9 | . | CASSVEAGSSEAFF
TRBV5-8 | . | CASRRGTEAFF
TRBV10-3 | . | CAISDRGPNGYTF
TRBV19 | . | CASSQPTGGSNTEAFF
TRBV15 | once | CATSKRGMSYNEQFF
TRBV5-4 | . | CASSLRVGRGSYEQYF
TRBV18 | . | CASSPSMEVRTDTQYF
TRBV7-9 | . | CASRGQQNSPLHF
TRBV7-8 | . | CASSSNAGTTRANTQYF
TRBV5-5 | few | CASSLPEETLESYEQYF
TRBV5-1 | . | CASSLGTGMGITEAFF
TRBV2 | . | CASSGWRTGTITDTQYF
TRBV2 | . | CASRGGGNTGELFF
TRBV6-6 | . | CASSSGQTNTEAFF
TRBV18 | . | CASSPQRGGSHEQFF
TRBV5-8 | once | CASIPGTAYNEQFF
TRBV2 | once | CASSDGQPRGFEQYF
TRBV7-8 | once | CASSHGFNYGYTF
TRBV18 | . | CASSPSGSAGNTIYF
TRBV21-1 | . | CASSKTKTHRVSYEQYF
TRBV29-1 | . | CSVVHRGMGYGYTF
TRBV5-1 | few | CASSLDRGPGNTIYF
TRBV7-2 | . | CASSLARRNEKLFF
TRBV6-2/TRBV6-3 | . | CASSYSGGLAKNIQYF
TRBV5-1 | . | CASSLMGLGRGGLSDAVRANVLTF
TRBV5-1 | . | CASSIGQGLTGELFF
TRBV7-6 | . | CASSFVLRGPTNEKLFF
TRBV13 | . | CASSPPRGQGNYEQYF
TRBV19 | . | CASGTGDYGYTF
TRBV6-1 | . | CASSRLKDQPQHF
TRBV11-3 | . | CASSQIVTGGYNEQFF
TRBV5-1 | . | CASSLVSGEHHEQYF
TRBV7-2 | . | CASSFYETLDYEQYF
TRBV5-6 | . | CASSSNLIPGVVGYTF
TRBV5-5 | . | CASSLEAGSTGELFF
TRBV25-1 | . | CASSQGYEQYF
TRBV25-1 | . | CASSPPPGQGQYGYTF
TRBV6-2/TRBV6-3 | . | CASSYNEETTPYEQYF
TRBV14 | few | CASSTLANSPLHF
TRBV15 | . | CATRPTSGAGETQYF
TRBV19 | . | CASTGRSGNTIYF
TRBV5-1 | . | CASRRTGGRATNEKLFF
TRBV3-1/TRBV3-2 | . | CASSPGREKSNYGYTF
TRBV5-1 | . | CASSTLAGISADTQYF
TRBV7-9 | . | CASSSPTSGGPEQYF
TRBV9 | . | CASSVAARRTDTQYF
TRBV5-1 | . | CASSSLGVNYGYTF
TRBV7-9 | . | CASSLGNEKLFF
TRBV23-1 | . | CASSQSGTSGGGSEQFF
TRBV5-1 | once | CASSPLAAGGRGIQYF
TRBV7-6 | once | CASSLVGGSSYEQYF
TRBV5-4 | . | CASSLQGTTSGNTIYF
TRBV19 | . | CASSRGGAYEQYF